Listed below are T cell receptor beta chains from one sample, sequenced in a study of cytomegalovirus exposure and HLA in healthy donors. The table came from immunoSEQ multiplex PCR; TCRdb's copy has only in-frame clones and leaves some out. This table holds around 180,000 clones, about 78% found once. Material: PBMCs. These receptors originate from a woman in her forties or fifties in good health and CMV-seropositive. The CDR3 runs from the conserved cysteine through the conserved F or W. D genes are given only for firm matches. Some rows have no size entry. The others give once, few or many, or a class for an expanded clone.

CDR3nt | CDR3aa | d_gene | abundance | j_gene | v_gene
TGTGCCAGCAGCCCGGGACAGATTTACAATGAGCAGTTCTTC | CASSPGQIYNEQFF | TRBD1 | - | TRBJ2-1 | TRBV7-9
TGCGCCAGCAGCCCTCCGGACAGGGGCTCCCACGAGCAGTACTTC | CASSPPDRGSHEQYF | TRBD1 | - | TRBJ2-7 | TRBV4-1
TGTGCCAGCAGTCTAGGGACAGGGCGAGACTTAACCTACGAGCAGTACTTC | CASSLGTGRDLTYEQYF | TRBD1 | - | TRBJ2-7 | TRBV27
TGTGCCAGCAGTTACAGGGGTGGCACCGGGGAGCTGTTTTTT | CASSYRGGTGELFF | - | - | TRBJ2-2 | TRBV6-5
TGCGCCAGCAGTGATGCCTCGGTCGGCACAGATACGCAGTATTTT | CASSDASVGTDTQYF | - | - | TRBJ2-3 | TRBV10-1
TGTGCCAGCAGTGTGGACAGGGGGGGCTATAGCAATCAGCCCCAGCATTTT | CASSVDRGGYSNQPQHF | TRBD1 | once | TRBJ1-5 | TRBV2
TGTGCCAGCAGTTACCCGGGGACAGCTGATAATCAGCCCCAGCATTTT | CASSYPGTADNQPQHF | TRBD1 | - | TRBJ1-5 | TRBV6-6
TGCGCCAGCAGCTTGGGACACCATATCGCCGCAGATACGCAGTATTTT | CASSLGHHIAADTQYF | - | - | TRBJ2-3 | TRBV5-1
TGTGCCAGCAGTTACGGTCTAGCGGGGGCTAATGAGCAGTTCTTC | CASSYGLAGANEQFF | TRBD2 | - | TRBJ2-1 | TRBV6-6
TGTGCCAGCAGCTCTCGGCGCCAGGTGAACTACGAGCAGTACTTC | CASSSRRQVNYEQYF | - | - | TRBJ2-7 | TRBV5-6
TGTGCCAGCAGCGCCGCGACACCGAATGAGCAGTTCTTC | CASSAATPNEQFF | - | - | TRBJ2-1 | TRBV5-4
TGTGCCAGCAGCTCCTGGACAGGGGTCTACGAGCAGTACTTC | CASSSWTGVYEQYF | TRBD1 | - | TRBJ2-7 | TRBV11-2
TGTGCCAGTACCCCAGGACAGGGACGGTCCTACAATGAGCAGTTCTTC | CASTPGQGRSYNEQFF | TRBD1 | few | TRBJ2-1 | TRBV19
TGTGCCATCAGTGAGAGAGGCCGGAACACTGAAGCTTTCTTT | CAISERGRNTEAFF | - | - | TRBJ1-1 | TRBV10-3
TGTGCCAGTACCACACGGGGGGCCATCAATGAGCAGTTCTTC | CASTTRGAINEQFF | - | once | TRBJ2-1 | TRBV19
TGTGCCAGTATAACTCGTCGACAGGGGAACACTGAAGCTTTCTTT | CASITRRQGNTEAFF | TRBD1 | - | TRBJ1-1 | TRBV19
TGTGCCAGCAGCTTTGGAGGGCCCACCGGGGAGCTGTTTTTT | CASSFGGPTGELFF | - | - | TRBJ2-2 | TRBV7-6
TGTGCCAGCAGCTTTCTAACAGGGGGGGGGTCTGAAGCTTTCTTT | CASSFLTGGGSEAFF | TRBD1 | - | TRBJ1-1 | TRBV7-9
TGTGCCAGCAGCTTGGGGGGACTAGGTTCCACAGATACGCAGTATTTT | CASSLGGLGSTDTQYF | TRBD2 | once | TRBJ2-3 | TRBV5-6
TGCAGTGTTTCCGGTAATGAAAAACTGTTTTTT | CSVSGNEKLFF | - | - | TRBJ1-4 | TRBV20-1
TGCGCCAGCAGCCAAGATATCGCACAGTTCGGTCAGCCCCAGCATTTT | CASSQDIAQFGQPQHF | - | - | TRBJ1-5 | TRBV4-1
TGTGCCAGCAGCTTAACCCCCGGGACTAGCGGGGGAAGCTCCTACAATGAGCAGTTCTTC | CASSLTPGTSGGSSYNEQFF | TRBD2 | few | TRBJ2-1 | TRBV9
TGTGCCAGCACCCCTGACAGGTTAGCTAACTATGGCTACACCTTC | CASTPDRLANYGYTF | - | once | TRBJ1-2 | TRBV27
TGTGCCAGCAGTCCTACCCTGACATACTCCTACGAGCAGTACTTC | CASSPTLTYSYEQYF | - | few | TRBJ2-7 | TRBV6-5
TGTGCCAGCAGTGAAAGAGAGGAGGGCCCAAGAGGAAACACCATATATTTT | CASSEREEGPRGNTIYF | - | - | TRBJ1-3 | TRBV2
TGTGCCAGCAGTCTGCGGGGGGGAGTTACAGATACGCAGTATTTT | CASSLRGGVTDTQYF | TRBD2 | - | TRBJ2-3 | TRBV7-3
TGTGCCAGCAGTTCCAGGGGCGATCAGCCCCAGCATTTT | CASSSRGDQPQHF | - | - | TRBJ1-5 | TRBV6-6
TGTGCCAGCAGCGCCAACTCCCTCCTGGGCCTCAATTCACCCCTCCACTTT | CASSANSLLGLNSPLHF | - | - | TRBJ1-6 | TRBV11-1
TGCGCCAGCAGCGGGGGGGCTGGGACTGAAGCTTTCTTT | CASSGGAGTEAFF | - | - | TRBJ1-1 | TRBV5-1